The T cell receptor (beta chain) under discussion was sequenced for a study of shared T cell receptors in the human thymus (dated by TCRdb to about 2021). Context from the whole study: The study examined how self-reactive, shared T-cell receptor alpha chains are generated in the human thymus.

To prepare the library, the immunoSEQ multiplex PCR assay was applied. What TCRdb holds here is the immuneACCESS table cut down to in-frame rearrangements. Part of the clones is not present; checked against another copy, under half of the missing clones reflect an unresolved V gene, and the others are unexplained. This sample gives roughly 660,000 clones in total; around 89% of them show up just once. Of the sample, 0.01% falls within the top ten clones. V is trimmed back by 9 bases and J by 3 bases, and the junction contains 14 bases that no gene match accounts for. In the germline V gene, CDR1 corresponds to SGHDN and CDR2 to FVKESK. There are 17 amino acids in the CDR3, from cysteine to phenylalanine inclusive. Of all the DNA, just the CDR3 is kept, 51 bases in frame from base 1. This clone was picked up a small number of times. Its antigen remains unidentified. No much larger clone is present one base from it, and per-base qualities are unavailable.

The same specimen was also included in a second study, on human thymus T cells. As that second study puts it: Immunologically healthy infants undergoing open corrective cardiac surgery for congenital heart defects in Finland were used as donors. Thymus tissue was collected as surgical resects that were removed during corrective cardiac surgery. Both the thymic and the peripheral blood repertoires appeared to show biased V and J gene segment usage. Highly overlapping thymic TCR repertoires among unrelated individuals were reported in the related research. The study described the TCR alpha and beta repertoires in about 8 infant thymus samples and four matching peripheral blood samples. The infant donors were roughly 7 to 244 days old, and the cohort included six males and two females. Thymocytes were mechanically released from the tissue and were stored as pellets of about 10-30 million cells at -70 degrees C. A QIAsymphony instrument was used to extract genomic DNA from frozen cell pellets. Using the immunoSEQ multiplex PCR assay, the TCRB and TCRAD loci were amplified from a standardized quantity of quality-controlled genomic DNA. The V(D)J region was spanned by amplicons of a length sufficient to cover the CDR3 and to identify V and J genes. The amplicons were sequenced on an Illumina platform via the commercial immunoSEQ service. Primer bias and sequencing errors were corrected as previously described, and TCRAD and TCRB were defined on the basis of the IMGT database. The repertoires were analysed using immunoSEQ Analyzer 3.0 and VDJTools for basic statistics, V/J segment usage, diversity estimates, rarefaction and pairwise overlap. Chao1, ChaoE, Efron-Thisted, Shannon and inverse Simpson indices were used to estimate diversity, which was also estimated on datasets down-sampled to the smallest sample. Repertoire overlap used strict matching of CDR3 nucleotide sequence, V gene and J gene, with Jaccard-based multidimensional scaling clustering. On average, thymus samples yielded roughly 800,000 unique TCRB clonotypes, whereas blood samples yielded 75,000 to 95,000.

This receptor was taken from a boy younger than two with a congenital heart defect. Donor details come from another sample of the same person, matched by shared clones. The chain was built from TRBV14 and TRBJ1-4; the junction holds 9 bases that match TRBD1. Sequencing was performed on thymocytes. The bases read TGTGCCAGGTGCCCGGGACAGGGAACGGCAGCTAATGAAAAACTGTTTTTT. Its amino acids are CARCPGQGTAANEKLFF.